Listed below are T cell receptor beta chains from one sample, sequenced in a study of memory CD4+ T cells and cytomegalovirus serostatus. Sequencing was performed with immunoSEQ multiplex PCR; in TCRdb, only in-frame clones are kept and a portion is missing. The table shows 50,000 or so clones, with around 83% occurring only once. The sequenced sample consisted of memory CD4+ T cells from blood. These receptors originate from an adult in good health and CMV-seropositive. CDR3s include the opening cysteine and the closing phenylalanine or tryptophan. D genes are given only for firm matches. Some rows have no size entry. The others give once, few or many, or a class for an expanded clone.

>TRBV5-4|.|TRBJ2-1|.
CASPRGRADNEQFF
TGTGCCAGCCCCCGAGGTCGGGCAGACAATGAGCAGTTCTTC
>TRBV18|TRBD1|TRBJ2-7|.
CASSQGDRGRYEQYF
TGTGCCAGCTCACAAGGGGACAGGGGGCGGTACGAGCAGTACTTC
>TRBV7-8|.|TRBJ1-5|.
CASSLVEGLISQPQHF
TGTGCCAGCAGCTTAGTGGAGGGGTTGATATCGCAGCCCCAGCATTTT
>TRBV6-1|.|TRBJ2-1|.
CASSGVRPNEQFF
TGTGCCAGCAGTGGGGTGCGTCCCAATGAGCAGTTCTTC
>TRBV4-2|TRBD2|TRBJ2-3|.
CASSQDGTSGGGDTQYF
TGTGCCAGCAGCCAAGATGGGACTAGCGGGGGTGGGGATACGCAGTATTTT
>TRBV7-2|.|TRBJ2-7|.
CASSDSTAAYEQYF
TGTGCCAGCAGCGATAGCACGGCTGCGTACGAGCAGTACTTC
>TRBV7-2|.|TRBJ2-7|.
CASSFTGPGRYEQYF
TGTGCCAGCAGCTTTACGGGACCCGGCCGCTACGAGCAGTACTTC
>TRBV18|.|TRBJ2-2|.
CASSPLLGSTGELFF
TGTGCCAGCTCACCATTGCTGGGTTCCACCGGGGAGCTGTTTTTT
>TRBV6-6|.|TRBJ1-3|.
CASSPLFVSGNTIYF
TGTGCCAGCAGTCCCTTGTTCGTTTCTGGAAACACCATATATTTT
>TRBV11-2|.|TRBJ2-7|.
CASSFYRSGEQYF
TGTGCCAGCAGCTTTTATCGTTCGGGAGAGCAGTACTTC
>TRBV6-6|.|TRBJ1-3|.
CASNPGGPGNTIYF
TGTGCCAGCAATCCCGGCGGCCCTGGAAACACCATATATTTT
>TRBV27|.|TRBJ2-6|.
CASRPLPGKEGPRGSGANVLTF
TGTGCCAGCAGACCCTTACCAGGGAAAGAAGGGCCTAGGGGTTCTGGGGCCAACGTCCTGACTTTC
>TRBV7-9|TRBD2|TRBJ2-1|.
CASSLLRGDEQFF
TGTGCCAGCAGCTTACTACGGGGGGATGAGCAGTTCTTC
>TRBV5-4|TRBD2|TRBJ2-4|.
CASSLSPSGGAKNIQYF
TGTGCCAGCAGCTTGTCCCCTAGCGGGGGGGCCAAAAACATTCAGTACTTC
>TRBV5-5|.|TRBJ1-3|.
CASSLGPGGNTIYF
TGTGCCAGCAGCTTGGGACCGGGCGGGAACACCATATATTTT
>TRBV11-1|TRBD1|TRBJ2-7|.
CASSFIGGVRSYEQYF
TGTGCCAGCAGCTTTATAGGGGGCGTTCGCTCCTACGAGCAGTACTTC
>TRBV14|.|TRBJ2-1|.
CASSSQRHEQFF
TGTGCCAGCAGCTCCCAGAGACATGAGCAGTTCTTC
>TRBV4-3|.|TRBJ2-7|.
CASSQDSGWTYEQYF
TGCGCCAGCAGCCAAGATTCGGGCTGGACCTACGAGCAGTACTTC
>TRBV28|.|TRBJ1-5|.
CASRLDGNQPQHF
TGTGCCAGCAGACTAGACGGCAATCAGCCCCAGCATTTT
>TRBV28|.|TRBJ2-7|.
CASSLSGQTYEQYF
TGTGCCAGCAGTTTGTCCGGACAGACCTACGAGCAGTACTTC
>TRBV28|.|TRBJ2-7|.
CASGGSNGYEQYF
TGTGCCAGCGGGGGTAGTAACGGGTACGAGCAGTACTTC
>TRBV15|TRBD2|TRBJ2-7|.
CATSRGKTGGSYEQYF
TGTGCCACCAGCAGAGGGAAGACGGGAGGGTCCTACGAGCAGTACTTC
>TRBV6-5|TRBD1|TRBJ2-2|.
CASSSTGTGRTGELFF
TGTGCCAGCAGTTCCACCGGGACAGGGCGCACCGGGGAGCTGTTTTTT
>TRBV11-2|.|TRBJ2-3|.
CASSLMSGPTDTQYF
TGTGCCAGCAGCTTAATGTCGGGACCCACAGATACGCAGTATTTT
>TRBV5-6|TRBD1|TRBJ2-2|.
CASSSLDRGNTGELFF
TGTGCCAGCAGCAGCTTGGACAGGGGGAACACCGGGGAGCTGTTTTTT
>TRBV19|.|TRBJ1-6|.
CASSRDLGGSPLHF
TGTGCCAGTAGCCGGGACTTAGGAGGTTCACCCCTCCACTTT
>TRBV6-1|.|TRBJ2-7|.
CASSTDFYEQYF
TGTGCCAGCAGCACGGACTTTTACGAGCAGTACTTC
>TRBV6-6|TRBD1|TRBJ1-6|.
CASSGTGRTYNSPLHF
TGTGCCAGCAGTGGGACAGGGCGGACCTATAATTCACCCCTCCACTTT
>TRBV2|.|TRBJ1-5|few
CASSENTGWNQPQHF
TGTGCCAGCAGTGAAAATACAGGGTGGAATCAGCCCCAGCATTTT
>TRBV5-1|.|TRBJ2-7|.
CASSLAGGSSSYEQYF
TGCGCCAGCAGCTTGGCCGGAGGGAGTTCTTCCTACGAGCAGTACTTC
>TRBV27|.|TRBJ2-6|.
CASSLAGANVLTF
TGTGCCAGCAGTTTAGCTGGGGCCAACGTCCTGACTTTC
>TRBV29-1|TRBD2|TRBJ2-7|.
CSAGLEKNPQYF
TGCAGCGCTGGACTAGAGAAGAATCCGCAGTACTTC
>TRBV6-6|TRBD2|TRBJ2-1|once
CASRTSGGFSYNEQFF
TGTGCCAGCAGAACTAGCGGGGGGTTCTCCTACAATGAGCAGTTCTTC
>TRBV4-2|.|TRBJ1-4|.
CASSQIVGGTTNEKLFF
TGTGCCAGCAGCCAAATAGTCGGTGGGACTACTAATGAAAAACTGTTTTTT
>TRBV14|.|TRBJ1-2|.
CASSQGSKRHYGYTF
TGTGCCAGCAGCCAAGGGTCTAAGCGGCACTATGGCTACACCTTC
>TRBV18|.|TRBJ1-1|.
CASSPKESYTEAFF
TGTGCCAGCTCACCAAAGGAAAGCTACACTGAAGCTTTCTTT
>TRBV28|TRBD1|TRBJ1-1|.
CASSRQGARAFF
TGTGCCAGCAGTCGACAGGGGGCGCGGGCTTTCTTT
>TRBV5-3|.|TRBJ1-4|.
CARSQNGDKGEKLFF
TGTGCCAGAAGCCAAAATGGGGACAAGGGTGAAAAACTGTTTTTT
>TRBV9|TRBD1|TRBJ1-1|.
CASSERDRVTTFVNTEAFF
TGTGCCAGCAGCGAGAGGGACAGGGTGACGACCTTTGTAAACACTGAAGCTTTCTTT
>TRBV6-1|TRBD1|TRBJ1-2|once
CASSDLDRAHTF
TGTGCCAGCAGTGACTTGGACAGGGCCCACACCTTC
>TRBV2|.|TRBJ2-1|.
CASSDYISSYNEQFF
TGTGCCAGCAGTGACTACATAAGCTCCTACAATGAGCAGTTCTTC
>TRBV5-1|.|TRBJ1-5|.
CASSLVGGSNQPQHF
TGCGCCAGCAGCCTTGTAGGGGGTAGCAATCAGCCCCAGCATTTT
>TRBV11-3|TRBD2|TRBJ2-3|.
CASSRGEVFGGTDTQYF
TGTGCCAGCAGCCGGGGGGAGGTCTTCGGCGGCACAGATACGCAGTATTTT
>TRBV4-3|.|TRBJ2-1|.
CASSRTTGTISYNEQFF
TGCGCCAGCAGCCGGACGACCGGGACAATCTCCTACAATGAGCAGTTCTTC
>TRBV14|TRBD2|TRBJ2-1|.
CASSQGPGLESRNEQFF
TGTGCCAGCAGCCAAGGGCCGGGACTAGAGTCGAGGAATGAGCAGTTCTTC
>TRBV7-9|.|TRBJ1-1|.
CASSFQGIAYSEAFF
TGTGCCAGCAGCTTCCAAGGAATCGCGTACTCTGAAGCTTTCTTT
>TRBV7-2|.|TRBJ2-2|.
CASSLVAATGELFF
TGTGCCAGCAGCTTAGTGGCAGCCACCGGGGAGCTGTTTTTT
>TRBV28|.|TRBJ1-4|few
CASSLRAVYVTNEKLFF
TGTGCCAGCAGCTTGAGGGCGGTTTATGTAACTAATGAAAAACTGTTTTTT
>TRBV11-2|TRBD1|TRBJ1-4|.
CASSRDRNEKLFF
TGTGCCAGCAGCCGGGACAGAAATGAAAAACTGTTTTTT
>TRBV5-6|.|TRBJ1-1|few
CASSLRYSNTEAFF
TGTGCCAGCAGCTTAAGGTATTCGAACACTGAAGCTTTCTTT